Shown below are 22 T cell receptor beta chains from a single sample sequenced in a study of identical twins. Using its own MiXCR run on the 5' RACE reads, TCRdb lists one record per CDR3 protein. The repertoire includes about 900,000 distinct CDR3 sequences, 12% of them detected once, and around 1.6% sits in the top ten. This same sample was also part of a study on yellow fever vaccine responses in identical twins.

Material for sequencing was PBMCs. The receptor set was obtained from a woman aged 18-29 years in good health.

The table lists this clonotype with a few counts. The chain has TRBV12-3 or TRBV12-4 and TRBJ2-5; TRBD2 might be the D (6 bases). The CDR3 covers 12 residues. The ends were cut back, 8 bases at V and 5 bases at J, with 12 bases in the middle. The CDR3 sequence is CASSTSTETQYF. DNA of the CDR3: TGTGCCAGCTCGACTAGTACTGAGACCCAGTACTTC.

This clonotype was seen a handful of times. V usage is TRBV28 and J usage is TRBJ1-4, with 8 bases fitting TRBD1. This CDR3 is built from 14 residues. With V trimmed by 4 bases and J by 7 bases, 5 bases remained unmatched. Germline assignment: CDR1 MDHEN and CDR2 SYDVKM. CDR3 DNA: TGTGCCAGCAGTTCTGGACAGGGAAGTGAAAAACTGTTTTTT. Encoded protein: CASSSGQGSEKLFF.

A few counts support this clonotype. The V gene is TRBV29-1, the J gene TRBJ2-7, with D perhaps TRBD1 or TRBD2 (5 bases each). The CDR3 runs 12 residues. V lost 4 bases to trimming and J lost 3 bases, with 10 bases between them. Germline values: CDR1 SQVTM, CDR2 ANQGSEA. The CDR3 here is CSVVGTRYEQYF. The DNA for the CDR3 is TGCAGCGTTGTTGGGACCCGCTACGAGCAGTACTTC.

This clonotype has only a few counts. The V call is TRBV15, the J call TRBJ2-1; perhaps TRBD1 as D (6 bases). The CDR3 has 15 residues. V was clipped by 5 bases and J by 4 bases, with 15 bases between them. Looked up from germline, CDR1 is LNHNV and CDR2 is YYDKDF (reference sequence). The chain's CDR3 is CATSGGWDVYNEQFF. The CDR3 DNA reads TGTGCCACCAGCGGGGGCTGGGATGTATACAATGAGCAGTTCTTC.

V is TRBV18 and J is TRBJ2-7; TRBD2 aligns across 9 bases. The CDR3 is 18 amino acids. V was clipped by 3 bases and J by 0 bases; unmatched bases: 12. Germline CDR1 and CDR2: KGHSH and LQKENI. The chain's CDR3 is CASSPLIAGDRSSYEQYF. In nucleotides, the CDR3 is TGTGCCAGCTCACCGTTAATAGCGGGAGACCGCTCCTCCTACGAGCAGTACTTC.

This clonotype occurred a few times. V usage is TRBV24-1 and J usage is TRBJ1-3; D gene unclear. This CDR3 contains 13 residues. Germline V gene sequence: CDR1 KGHDR, CDR2 SFDVKD. Trimming shortened V by 8 bases and J by 0 bases, and 7 bases separated the two germline ends. CDR3 DNA: TGTGCCACCATGGCAGGCTCTGGAAACACCATATATTTT. Protein product: CATMAGSGNTIYF.

V is TRBV7-2 and J is TRBJ1-1; maybe TRBD1 (6 bases). The CDR3 has 14 amino acids. Germline lookup yields CDR1 SGHTA and CDR2 FQGNSA. Between the trimmed V and J ends, which lost 1 base and 4 bases, there was a span of 10 bases. CDR3 nucleotide sequence: TGTGCCAGCAGCTTAGACAGGGTTGTCACTGAAGCTTTCTTT. Its translation is CASSLDRVVTEAFF.

This clonotype was observed a handful of times. This chain joins TRBV24-1 and TRBJ2-3, with TRBD2 matching over 12 bases. This CDR3 region has 17 residues. CDR1 is KGHDR and CDR2 is SFDVKD in the germline V gene. V was pared by 6 bases and J by 3 bases, with 9 bases of the junction left unmatched. CDR3: CATSKGLAGPRTDTQYF. The DNA of the CDR3 is TGTGCCACCAGTAAAGGACTAGCGGGGCCTAGGACAGATACGCAGTATTTT.

The table lists this clonotype with many counts. This sequence joins TRBV4-2 and TRBJ2-7, with 7 nucleotides matching TRBD2. J lost 0 bases, V lost 1 base, and 6 bases had no gene match. CDR1 is LGHNA and CDR2 is YNFKEQ in the germline V gene. This CDR3 region has 16 residues. The chain's CDR3 is CASSQASGLSSYEQYF. The CDR3 DNA reads TGTGCCAGCAGCCAAGCTAGCGGTTTAAGCTCCTACGAGCAGTACTTC.

The rearrangement links TRBV29-1 to TRBJ2-1, with 7 bases aligning to TRBD1. Germline V gene data show CDR1 as SQVTM and CDR2 as ANQGSEA. CDR3 length: 16 amino acids. The ends lost 3 bases at V and 0 bases at J; junction bases unmatched: 8. CDR3 in amino acids: CSVDRWGQHSYNEQFF. In DNA, the CDR3 is TGCAGCGTTGACAGATGGGGACAGCACTCCTACAATGAGCAGTTCTTC.

The table lists this clonotype with a few counts. This rearrangement joins TRBV13 to TRBJ2-5; D perhaps matches TRBD2 (5 bases). The CDR3 runs to 12 residues. The V gene lost 5 bases and the J gene lost 5 bases, with 9 bases spanning the gap. In germline, CDR1 is PRHDT, CDR2 FYEKMQ (reference sequence). The CDR3, as DNA: TGTGCCAGCAGCGCCCCGGGGGAGACCCAGTACTTC. Translation: CASSAPGETQYF.

The CDR3 is CSARDQGLNTGELFF. CDR3 coding DNA: TGCAGTGCTAGAGATCAGGGACTGAACACCGGGGAGCTGTTTTTT. This chain links TRBV20-1 with TRBJ2-2, with a tentative D call TRBD2 (6 bases). The CDR3 is made up of 15 amino acids. Per the germline V gene, CDR1 is DFQATT and CDR2 is SNEGSKA (reference sequence). Trimming took off 0 bases at V and 1 base at J, with 9 bases between the two ends.

This clonotype has more than one count but fewer than ten. The CDR3 reads CASSPGLDGKQFF. The CDR3, as DNA: TGCGCCAGCAGCCCTGGACTTGACGGAAAGCAGTTCTTC. The gene calls are TRBV5-1 and TRBJ2-1, with a tentative D call TRBD2 (5 bases). Germline V gene data show CDR1 as SGHRS and CDR2 as YFSETQ. The CDR3 has 13 residues. V lost 4 bases and J 11 bases, leaving 16 bases between the germline ends.

The rearrangement joins TRBV28 to TRBJ2-6; the D call may be TRBD1 or TRBD2 (5 bases each). Between the trimmed V and J ends, which lost 0 bases and 0 bases, there was a span of 12 bases. CDR3 size: 18 residues. Germline values: CDR1 MDHEN, CDR2 SYDVKM. The CDR3 coding sequence is TGTGCCAGCAGTTTATGGGGGGACCCTCGCTCTGGGGCCAACGTCCTGACTTTC. This gives the protein CASSLWGDPRSGANVLTF.

V usage is TRBV7-2 and J usage is TRBJ2-3; 7 nucleotides align to TRBD2. CDR3 length equals 15 residues. Per germline, CDR1 SGHTA and CDR2 FQGNSA. Trimming removed 7 bases from V and 4 bases from J; junction bases left unmatched: 11. The CDR3 region is CASTHWREYSDTQYF. CDR3 in DNA: TGTGCCAGCACTCACTGGCGGGAGTACTCAGATACGCAGTATTTT. Full variable domain (remainder filled in from reference TRBV7-2 and TRBJ2-3): GAGVSQSPSNKVTEKGKDVELRCDPISGHTALYWYRQSLGQGLEFLIYFQGNSAPDKSGLPSDRFSAERTGGSVSTLTIQRTQQEDSAVYLCASTHWREYSDTQYFGPGTRLTVL.

This clonotype was found many times. V and J are TRBV12-3 or TRBV12-4 and TRBJ2-1; perhaps TRBD1 as D (5 bases). The CDR3 runs 12 residues. V gave up 1 base and J gave up 8 bases, with 6 bases separating them. The CDR3 DNA follows: TGTGCCAGCAGTTTAGGGGGCGATGAGCAGTTCTTC. Translation gives CASSLGGDEQFF.

This clonotype was recorded a few times. The chain employs TRBV11-2 and TRBJ1-1; no clear D gene. Germline V gene sequence: CDR1 SGHAT, CDR2 FQNNGV. The CDR3 has 14 amino acids. V was shortened by 6 bases and J by 4 bases, with 15 bases between the two germline ends. This CDR3 is CASSSITSITEAFF. The DNA for the CDR3 is TGTGCCAGCAGTTCCATCACCAGCATCACTGAAGCTTTCTTT.

The genes are TRBV7-8 and TRBJ2-1, with no clear D. The V end was cut by 1 base, the J end by 0 bases, with 10 bases between. Germline V lookup: CDR1 SGHVS, CDR2 FQNEAQ. This CDR3 region has 16 residues. CDR3 loop: CASSLGGIHSYNEQFF. The CDR3 nucleotides are TGTGCCAGCAGCTTAGGTGGAATCCACTCCTACAATGAGCAGTTCTTC.

This clonotype was seen more than once but under ten times. The V gene is TRBV6-1, the J gene TRBJ1-1; the D gene is possibly TRBD1 (6 bases). Trimming stripped 5 bases from V and 4 bases from J, with 11 bases between. CDR1 is MNHNS, CDR2 SASEGT, per germline. This CDR3 contains 13 residues. In DNA form, the CDR3 reads TGTGCCAGCAGTCGGACAGATCGCACTGAAGCTTTCTTT. It is translated as CASSRTDRTEAFF.

The rearrangement uses TRBV28 and TRBJ2-2; a possible D gene is TRBD2 (5 bases). V was cut by 5 bases and J by 6 bases, with 16 bases left in between. The CDR3 loop spans 15 amino acids. Germline assignment: CDR1 MDHEN and CDR2 SYDVKM. CDR3 protein: CASSTAPSFAGELFF. CDR3 bases: TGTGCCAGCAGTACCGCCCCTAGCTTTGCCGGGGAGCTGTTTTTT.

This clonotype was counted between two and nine times. The gene calls are TRBV6-1 and TRBJ2-7; 8 bases map to TRBD1. The CDR3 is 14 residues long. Germline CDR1 reads MNHNS; CDR2 reads SASEGT. The J segment lost 2 bases and the V segment lost 5 bases, leaving 5 bases of the junction unmatched. CDR3 sequence: CASSPPGQAYEQYF. The CDR3 DNA sequence: TGTGCCAGCAGTCCTCCGGGACAGGCCTACGAGCAGTACTTC.

As regards this clonotype: At one end, the junction sequence differs from germline, possibly due to a read error. The V and J genes are TRBV12-3 or TRBV12-4 and TRBJ2-2; D is undetermined. This CDR3 region has 13 residues. The CDR3 sequence: CAGWVAKTGELFF. DNA for the CDR3: TGTGCCGGTTGGGTGGCGAAAACCGGGGAGCTGTTTTTT.